The 32 T cell receptor beta chains below were found in one sample sequenced in a study of regulatory dendritic cells for organ transplantation. The assay was immunoSEQ multiplex PCR, and TCRdb's table has in-frame clones only and misses some. The sample shows 25,000 to 30,000 clones, about 80% of them seen only once. Material for sequencing was memory CD4+ T cells from blood. The subset: CD45RO+ memory T cells. Receptor source: a human donor in good health.

This clone was observed a handful of times. The chain links TRBV7-6 to TRBJ2-1; a possible D gene is TRBD2 (5 bases). CDR3 size: 17 residues. CDR1 is SGHVS and CDR2 is FNYEAQ in the germline V gene. V dropped 1 base and J dropped 7 bases, with 20 bases sitting between them. CDR3 nucleotide sequence: TGTGCCAGCAGCTTAGTTCTTGTGAGGGCCGAAGGGAATGAGCAGTTCTTC. This translates into CASSLVLVRAEGNEQFF.

This chain joins TRBV18 and TRBJ2-5; TRBD2 agrees at 14 bases. There are 17 residues in the CDR3. The ends lost 0 bases at V and 7 bases at J; junction bases unmatched: 7. CDR1 is KGHSH and CDR2 is LQKENI in the germline V gene. This chain's CDR3 is CASSPPSSGLAGGTQYF. As DNA, the CDR3 is TGTGCCAGCTCACCACCTTCGAGCGGACTAGCGGGGGGGACCCAGTACTTC.

The chain employs TRBV14 and TRBJ2-2; TRBD2 matches 12 bases. This CDR3 is built from 18 residues. Germline V gives CDR1 SGHDN, CDR2 FVKESK. Losses at the gene ends were 0 bases for V and 7 bases for J; bases not matched to a gene: 9. The CDR3 here is CASSQEVTSGRPGGELFF. CDR3 DNA: TGTGCCAGCAGCCAAGAGGTCACTAGCGGGAGGCCCGGCGGGGAGCTGTTTTTT.

The V gene is TRBV18, the J gene TRBJ2-1; either TRBD1 or TRBD2 may fit D (5 bases each). The CDR3 is made up of 12 amino acids. In germline, CDR1 is KGHSH, CDR2 LQKENI. Trimming took 1 base from V and 10 from J, leaving 8 bases between them. CDR3 protein: CASSPRDEEQFF. DNA of the CDR3: TGTGCCAGCTCACCACGGGACGAGGAGCAGTTCTTC.

The chain carries TRBV10-1 and TRBJ1-1; D gene uncertain. Deletions cut 2 bases from V and 4 bases from J, with 11 bases between. CDR1 is WNHNN, CDR2 SYGVQD, per germline (reference sequence). This CDR3 region has 14 residues. CDR3 nucleotide sequence: TGCGCCAGCAGTGAGGCCGGGCGCGGCACTGAAGCTTTCTTT. Amino acid sequence: CASSEAGRGTEAFF.

This clone was seen once. The J gene is TRBJ1-4, the V gene TRBV29-1, with 9 nucleotides matching TRBD1. V was pared by 7 bases and J by 5 bases, with 5 bases of the junction left unmatched. The CDR3 extends over 13 amino acids. Germline CDR1 is SQVTM and CDR2 is ANQGSEA. The CDR3 DNA is TGCAGCGCCAGACAGGGGGGAAATGAAAAACTGTTTTTT. This sequence encodes CSARQGGNEKLFF.

The gene calls are TRBV4-1 and TRBJ2-1; 8 positions agree with TRBD2. The length of the CDR3 is 15 residues. Germline CDR1 and CDR2: MGHRA and YSYEKL. The V and J ends lost 2 bases and 5 bases, in that order; junction bases with no gene match: 5. The CDR3 nucleotides read TGCGCCAGCAGCCAACTGGACGGGAGGGACAATGAGCAGTTCTTC. Translated, it gives CASSQLDGRDNEQFF.

The V gene is TRBV7-2, the J gene TRBJ2-3, with TRBD2 matching 7 bases. This CDR3 is 11 amino acids long. Germline assignment: CDR1 SGHTA and CDR2 FQGNSA. V was clipped by 9 bases and J by 4 bases; unmatched bases: 1. The chain's CDR3 is CASGGADTQYF. The CDR3 DNA reads as TGTGCCAGTGGGGGGGCAGATACGCAGTATTTT.

This CDR3 reads CASSFLPGANEKLFF. CDR3 nucleotide sequence: TGTGCCAGCAGCTTCCTCCCTGGGGCTAATGAAAAACTGTTTTTT. The rearrangement joins TRBV9 to TRBJ1-4; no clear D gene. V lost 4 bases and J lost 3, with 13 bases in between. Germline V gene sequence: CDR1 SGDLS, CDR2 YYNGEE. This CDR3 has 15 residues.

The chain recombines TRBV28 with TRBJ2-2; D is perhaps TRBD1 or TRBD2 (7 bases each). CDR3 length: 18 residues. Germline V gene data show CDR1 as MDHEN and CDR2 as SYDVKM. V shed 4 bases and J shed 4 bases, with 22 bases lying between them. DNA of the CDR3: TGTGCCAGCAGTTCAGGGGGGGCCGGGACTTATCTCACCGGGGAGCTGTTTTTT. As protein: CASSSGGAGTYLTGELFF.

V and J are TRBV30 and TRBJ1-1; D gene ambiguous. CDR3 length: 11 amino acids. V lost 7 bases and J lost 0, with 6 bases in between. Germline V gene sequence: CDR1 GTSNPN, CDR2 SVGIG (reference sequence). CDR3: CAYSMNTEAFF. CDR3 coding DNA: TGTGCCTACTCAATGAACACTGAAGCTTTCTTT.

The chain carries TRBV5-1 and TRBJ2-7; a possible D gene is TRBD1 (5 bases). CDR1 SGHRS and CDR2 YFSETQ come from the germline V gene. The CDR3 covers 14 residues. Trimming cost V 2 bases and J 4 bases, with 13 bases left between them. The CDR3 here is CASSFGRAGYEQYF. CDR3 sequence (DNA): TGCGCCAGCAGCTTTGGCAGGGCAGGGTACGAGCAGTACTTC.

This chain uses TRBV6-1 with TRBJ2-1, with a tentative D call TRBD2 (5 bases). The CDR3 contains 11 residues. Trimming took off 1 base at V and 12 bases at J, with 7 bases between the two ends. In germline, CDR1 is MNHNS, CDR2 SASEGT. This chain's CDR3 is CASSEGAGQFF. As DNA, the CDR3 is TGTGCCAGCAGTGAAGGGGCGGGGCAGTTCTTC.

V is TRBV4-2 and J is TRBJ2-5; 8 nucleotides align to TRBD1. With 4 bases clipped from V and 5 bases from J, the junction kept 6 bases outside the gene matches. In germline, CDR1 is LGHNA, CDR2 YNFKEQ. The CDR3 spans 14 residues. The CDR3, as DNA: TGTGCCAGCAGCCCCGGACAGGGCGGGGAGACCCAGTACTTC. It yields the protein CASSPGQGGETQYF.

This clone was counted a single time. The V gene is TRBV6-6, the J gene TRBJ1-3, with D perhaps TRBD1 (5 bases). In germline, CDR1 is MNHNY, CDR2 SVGAGI (reference sequence). Trimming stripped 6 bases from V and 7 bases from J, with 13 bases between. The CDR3 contains 13 residues. The CDR3 coding sequence is TGTGCCAGCAGACCTCCGGGGGGGAACACCATATATTTT. It is translated as CASRPPGGNTIYF.

The chain uses TRBV15 and TRBJ2-7; either TRBD1 or TRBD2 may fit D (6 bases each). Germline V lookup: CDR1 LNHNV, CDR2 YYDKDF (reference sequence). Trimming removed 1 base from V and 5 bases from J, with 18 bases in between. This CDR3 contains 16 residues. Here the CDR3 reads CATSRGSGVEGDEQYF. The CDR3 DNA is TGTGCCACCAGCAGAGGGTCGGGGGTAGAGGGGGACGAGCAGTACTTC.

The chain recombines TRBV28 with TRBJ1-5; 8 bases are shared with TRBD1. With V trimmed by 5 bases and J by 1 base, 4 bases remained unmatched. From germline, CDR1 is MDHEN and CDR2 SYDVKM. This CDR3 region has 15 residues. The DNA of the CDR3 is TGTGCCAGCAGTAAGACAGGGGAAAGCAATCAGCCCCAGCATTTT. Translating it yields CASSKTGESNQPQHF.

The chain combines TRBV5-6 with TRBJ2-7; TRBD1 might be the D (6 bases). CDR1 is SGHDT and CDR2 is YYEEEE in the germline V gene. With 5 bases removed from V and 6 bases from J, the gap between germline ends came to 15 bases. This CDR3 region has 13 residues. In nucleotides, the CDR3 is TGTGCCAGCAGACCTACAGGGAGCGTCGAGCAGTACTTC. Its translation is CASRPTGSVEQYF. Combining the CDR3 with reference TRBV5-6 and TRBJ2-7 gives the whole variable domain DAGVTQSPTHLIKTRGQQVTLRCSPKSGHDTVSWYQQALGQGPQFIFQYYEEEERQRGNFPDRFSGHQFPNYSSELNVNALLLGDSALYLCASRPTGSVEQYFGPGTRLTVT.

The chain employs TRBV11-1 and TRBJ2-7, with 8 bases fitting TRBD1. This CDR3 is built from 14 residues. Germline V gene lookup returns CDR1 SGHAT and CDR2 FQDESV (reference sequence). With V trimmed by 8 bases and J by 4 bases, 10 bases remained unmatched. The CDR3 loop reads CASESGTGVYEQYF. DNA of the CDR3: TGTGCCAGCGAATCCGGGACAGGAGTTTACGAGCAGTACTTC.

This clone has a handful of counts. V usage is TRBV28 and J usage is TRBJ1-2, with TRBD1 matching over 8 bases. The CDR3 is 14 residues long. V lost 6 bases, J lost 8 bases, and 11 bases stayed unmatched. Looked up from germline, CDR1 is MDHEN and CDR2 is SYDVKM. CDR3 sequence: CASRPGQGFGGYTF. The CDR3 nucleotides are TGTGCCAGCAGACCAGGACAGGGTTTTGGGGGCTACACCTTC.

This rearrangement joins TRBV9 to TRBJ2-5; 10 bases agree with TRBD2. The CDR3 loop spans 14 amino acids. Germline CDR1 is SGDLS and CDR2 is YYNGEE. The V and J ends lost 3 bases and 2 bases, in that order; junction bases with no gene match: 1. In nucleotides, the CDR3 is TGTGCCAGCAGCGCGACTAGCGGGCAAGAGACCCAGTACTTC. It translates to CASSATSGQETQYF.

The chain combines TRBV11-2 with TRBJ2-1; 8 positions agree with TRBD2. The J segment lost 6 bases and the V segment lost 4 bases, leaving 2 bases of the junction unmatched. The CDR3 runs 13 residues. Germline assignment: CDR1 SGHAT and CDR2 FQNNGV. The CDR3 nucleotides are TGTGCCAGCAGCTCCGGGACTAGCAATGAGCAGTTCTTC. This sequence encodes CASSSGTSNEQFF. Variable domain in full (rest from reference TRBV11-2 and TRBJ2-1): EAGVAQSPRYKIIEKRQSVAFWCNPISGHATLYWYQQILGQGPKLLIQFQNNGVVDDSQLPKDRFSAERLKGVDSTLKIQPAKLEDSAVYLCASSSGTSNEQFFGPGTRLTVL.

V and J are TRBV5-1 and TRBJ2-3; 8 positions match TRBD2. The CDR3 is 16 amino acids. Trimming cost V 4 bases and J 1 base; bases outside gene matches: 8. Germline V gene data show CDR1 as SGHRS and CDR2 as YFSETQ. This CDR3 is CASSPGAGARTDTQYF. The DNA for the CDR3 is TGCGCCAGCAGCCCAGGAGCGGGAGCCCGCACAGATACGCAGTATTTT.

This chain links TRBV5-4 with TRBJ2-1, with 10 bases aligning to TRBD2. The CDR3 is made up of 15 amino acids. Germline lookup yields CDR1 SGHNT and CDR2 YYREEE (reference sequence). After removal of 3 bases from V and 4 bases from J, the junction contained 4 bases not matched to a gene. CDR3 residues: CASSSSGGAYNEQFF. The CDR3 nucleotides read TGTGCCAGCAGCTCCAGCGGGGGGGCATACAATGAGCAGTTCTTC. Full variable domain (rest looked up from reference TRBV5-4 and TRBJ2-1): ETGVTQSPTHLIKTRGQQVTLRCSSQSGHNTVSWYQQALGQGPQFIFQYYREEENGRGNFPPRFSGLQFPNYSSELNVNALELDDSALYLCASSSSGGAYNEQFFGPGTRLTVL.

CDR3 residues: CSVGQGREKLFF. In DNA form, the CDR3 reads TGCAGCGTTGGGCAGGGACGGGAAAAACTGTTTTTT. This chain links TRBV29-1 with TRBJ1-4; D is possibly TRBD1 (5 bases). Germline lookup yields CDR1 SQVTM and CDR2 ANQGSEA. This CDR3 spans 12 amino acids. V lost 4 bases and J 8 bases, leaving 11 bases between the germline ends.

The V gene is TRBV5-4, the J gene TRBJ2-7; D may match TRBD1 or TRBD2 (7 bases each). V lost 2 bases, J lost 0 bases, and 18 bases lay in between. The CDR3 length is 17 residues. Germline V lookup: CDR1 SGHNT, CDR2 YYREEE (reference sequence). CDR3 loop: CASSFGGRGGSSYEQYF. For the CDR3, the DNA is TGTGCCAGCAGCTTTGGGGGCAGGGGGGGATCCTCCTACGAGCAGTACTTC.

The chain has TRBV14 and TRBJ1-5; D is perhaps TRBD1 (6 bases). Trimming stripped 1 base from V and 7 bases from J, with 11 bases between. The germline CDR1 and CDR2 sequences are SGHDN and FVKESK. This CDR3 has 14 residues. The CDR3 loop is CASSQGSGAQPQHF. Written as DNA, the CDR3 is TGTGCCAGCAGCCAAGGGTCGGGGGCCCAGCCCCAGCATTTT. Supplemented by reference TRBV14 and TRBJ1-5, the full variable domain reads EAGVTQFPSHSVIEKGQTVTLRCDPISGHDNLYWYRRVMGKEIKFLLHFVKESKQDESGMPNNRFLAERTGGTYSTLKVQPAELEDSGVYFCASSQGSGAQPQHFGDGTRLSIL.

This clone was counted a few times. V usage is TRBV4-3 and J usage is TRBJ1-5; D gene uncertain. The CDR3 is 15 amino acids. V was pared by 4 bases and J by 4 bases, with 14 bases between. Germline-derived CDR1 and CDR2 are LGHNA and YSLEER. CDR3 sequence: CASSPRERANQPQHF. As DNA, the CDR3 is TGCGCCAGCAGCCCAAGAGAGAGGGCGAATCAGCCCCAGCATTTT.

The chain employs TRBV2 and TRBJ1-6; a possible D gene is TRBD1 (5 bases). The CDR3 loop spans 15 amino acids. Deletions cut 4 bases from V and 7 bases from J, with 14 bases between. Germline CDR1 is SNHLY and CDR2 is FYNNEI. CDR3 bases: TGTGCCAGCAGTGTGCAGGGAGTCGAAAATTCACCCCTCCACTTT. Translated, it gives CASSVQGVENSPLHF. The full variable domain, in which reference TRBV2 and TRBJ1-6 provide the parts outside the CDR3, is EPEVTQTPSHQVTQMGQEVILRCVPISNHLYFYWYRQILGQKVEFLVSFYNNEISEKSEIFDDQFSVERPDGSNFTLKIRSTKLEDSAMYFCASSVQGVENSPLHFGNGTRLTVT.

The chain's CDR3 is CASSFAGGAETQYF. Here the CDR3 DNA reads TGTGCCAGCAGCTTCGCAGGGGGCGCGGAGACCCAGTACTTC. This chain links TRBV7-2 with TRBJ2-5, with 8 positions matching TRBD1. The CDR3 is 14 amino acids. Germline V gives CDR1 SGHTA, CDR2 FQGNSA. After removal of 3 bases from V and 5 bases from J, the junction contained 5 bases not matched to a gene. Full variable domain (rest looked up from reference TRBV7-2 and TRBJ2-5): GAGVSQSPSNKVTEKGKDVELRCDPISGHTALYWYRQSLGQGLEFLIYFQGNSAPDKSGLPSDRFSAERTGGSVSTLTIQRTQQEDSAVYLCASSFAGGAETQYFGPGTRLLVL.

J is TRBJ2-1 and V is TRBV7-2; TRBD2 matches at 10 bases. The ends lost 2 bases at V and 7 bases at J; junction bases unmatched: 8. Germline CDR1 SGHTA, CDR2 FQGNSA. The CDR3 runs to 16 residues. CDR3 sequence (DNA): TGTGCCAGCAGCTTACAAGCGGGGGGGCCAGGTAATGAGCAGTTCTTC. Translating it yields CASSLQAGGPGNEQFF.

This chain links TRBV2 with TRBJ2-1; perhaps TRBD2 as D (5 bases). The CDR3 is 13 amino acids. The germline CDR1 and CDR2 sequences are SNHLY and FYNNEI. Trimming removed 3 bases from V and 8 bases from J, with 11 bases in between. Written as DNA, the CDR3 is TGTGCCAGCAGTGACGAGGGTTGCCATGAGCAGTTCTTC. This translates into CASSDEGCHEQFF.